This T cell receptor (beta chain) comes out of a study of blood T cell repertoires in COVID-19. Study information: Donors in the United States, Italy and Spain gave samples during acute or convalescent COVID-19.

As processed by the authors: Amplifying reference gene primers gave estimates of nucleated cell counts. Clones were sequenced by immunoSEQ multiplex PCR, and TCRdb holds only the in-frame ones, with some missing. V, J and clone size reflect that table, while D and trimming were determined from the DNA. The sample shows around 250,000 clones, approximately 90% of them seen only once. V dropped 2 bases and J dropped 7 bases, with 6 bases sitting between them. This CDR3 has 11 residues. Participants came from fewer than 25 US areas, aged roughly 18 to 95 years. The TCR comes from a woman under 40 who had recovered from COVID-19. The V and J genes are TRBV12-3 or TRBV12-4 and TRBJ2-7; D uncertain. Sequenced sample: PBMCs or T cells enriched from blood (not recorded which). The CDR3 sequence: CASSLREEQYF. The CDR3 DNA follows: TGTGCCAGCAGTTTAAGAGAGGAGCAGTACTTC.